These 3 T cell receptor beta chains were all obtained from the same sample, sequenced in a study of cytomegalovirus exposure and HLA in healthy donors. PCR was performed using 60 Vbeta and 13 Jbeta primers. Using immunoSEQ multiplex PCR, the repertoire was profiled, and TCRdb retains in-frame clones only, with some absent. Of tens of thousands of clones listed, about 88% were seen once; the top ten hold approximately 2.1%. The material sequenced was PBMCs. The receptor source for this set is a man between 18 and 29 years old in good health and CMV-seronegative.

The chain recombines TRBV27 with TRBJ1-4; unclear D gene. The germline V gene encodes CDR1 MNHEY and CDR2 SMNVEV (reference sequence). The CDR3 sequence is 16 residues long. The ends were cut back, 4 bases at V and 6 bases at J, with 18 bases in the middle. CDR3 sequence (DNA): TGTGCCAGCAGTTGGAAGGGTGGGTTGAGGGATGAAAAACTGTTTTTT. It encodes CASSWKGGLRDEKLFF.

The genes are TRBV29-1 and TRBJ2-7; TRBD2 is a possible D gene (5 bases). Trimming took 1 base from V and 5 from J, leaving 12 bases between them. Germline CDR1 and CDR2: SQVTM and ANQGSEA. The CDR3 is made up of 13 amino acids. CDR3 loop: CSVEVPGLDEQYF. Here the CDR3 DNA reads TGCAGCGTTGAAGTACCGGGGTTGGACGAGCAGTACTTC.

J is TRBJ2-3 and V is TRBV18; TRBD2 aligns across 10 bases. CDR1 is KGHSH, CDR2 LQKENI, per germline. The CDR3 consists of 15 residues. The J segment lost 5 bases and the V segment lost 0 bases, leaving 2 bases of the junction unmatched. The CDR3 here is CASSPPLAGEDTQYF. The DNA for the CDR3 is TGTGCCAGCTCACCACCGCTAGCGGGAGAAGATACGCAGTATTTT.